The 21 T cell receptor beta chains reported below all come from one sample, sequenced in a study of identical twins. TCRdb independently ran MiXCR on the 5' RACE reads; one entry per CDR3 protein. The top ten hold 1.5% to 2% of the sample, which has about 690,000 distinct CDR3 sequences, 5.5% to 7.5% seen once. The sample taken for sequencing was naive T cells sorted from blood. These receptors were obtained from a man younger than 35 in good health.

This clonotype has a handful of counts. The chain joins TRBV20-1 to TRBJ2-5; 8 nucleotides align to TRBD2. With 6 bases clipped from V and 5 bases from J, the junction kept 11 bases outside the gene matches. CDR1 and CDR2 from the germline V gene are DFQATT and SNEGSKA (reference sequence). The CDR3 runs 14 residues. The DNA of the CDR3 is TGCAGTGCCATGACGGGAGGGCGGGGGGAGACCCAGTACTTC. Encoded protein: CSAMTGGRGETQYF.

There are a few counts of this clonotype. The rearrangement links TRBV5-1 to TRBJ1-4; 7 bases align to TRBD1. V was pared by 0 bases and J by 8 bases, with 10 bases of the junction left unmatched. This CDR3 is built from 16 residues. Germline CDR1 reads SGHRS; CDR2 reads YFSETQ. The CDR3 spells CASSLEPGQRWEKLFF. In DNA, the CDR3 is TGCGCCAGCAGCTTGGAGCCGGGACAGCGCTGGGAAAAACTGTTTTTT. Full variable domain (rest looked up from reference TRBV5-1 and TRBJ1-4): KAGVTQTPRYLIKTRGQQVTLSCSPISGHRSVSWYQQTPGQGLQFLFEYFSETQRNKGNFPGRFSGRQFSNSRSEMNVSTLELGDSALYLCASSLEPGQRWEKLFFGSGTQLSVL.

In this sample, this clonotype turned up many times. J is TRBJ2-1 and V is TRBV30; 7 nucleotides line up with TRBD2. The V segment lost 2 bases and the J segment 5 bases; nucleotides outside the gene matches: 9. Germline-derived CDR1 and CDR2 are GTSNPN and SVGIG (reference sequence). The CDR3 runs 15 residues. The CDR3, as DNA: TGTGCCTGGAGTCGATGGGAGGGGTTCAACAATGAGCAGTTCTTC. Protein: CAWSRWEGFNNEQFF.

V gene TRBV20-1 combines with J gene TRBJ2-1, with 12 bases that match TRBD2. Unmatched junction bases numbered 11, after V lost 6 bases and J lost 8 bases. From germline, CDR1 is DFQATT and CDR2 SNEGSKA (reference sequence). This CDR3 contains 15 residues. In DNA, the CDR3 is TGCAGTGCGAGTCCGAGGACTAGCGGGAACGATGAGCAGTTCTTC. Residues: CSASPRTSGNDEQFF.

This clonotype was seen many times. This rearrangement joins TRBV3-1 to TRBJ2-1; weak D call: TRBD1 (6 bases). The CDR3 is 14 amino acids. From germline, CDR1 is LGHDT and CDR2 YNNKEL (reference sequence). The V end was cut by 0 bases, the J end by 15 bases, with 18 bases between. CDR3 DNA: TGTGCCAGCAGCCAAGATTTTAATGGGGGCCTCAGGTTCTTC. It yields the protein CASSQDFNGGLRFF.

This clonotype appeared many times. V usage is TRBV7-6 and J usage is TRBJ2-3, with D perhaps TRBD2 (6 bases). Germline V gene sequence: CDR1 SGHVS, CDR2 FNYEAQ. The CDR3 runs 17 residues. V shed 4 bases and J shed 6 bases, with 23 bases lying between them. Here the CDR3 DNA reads TGTGCCAGCAGCTCAAGAGTACGGGAGAGCCCAAGCGATACGCAGTATTTT. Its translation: CASSSRVRESPSDTQYF.

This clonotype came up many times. CDR3 coding DNA: TGTGCCAGCAGTTTCGACAGTGGGGGGTACGCCGACTATGGCTACACCTTC. Translated: CASSFDSGGYADYGYTF. V is TRBV28 and J is TRBJ1-2; a possible D gene is TRBD1 (5 bases). Trimming removed 3 bases from V and 3 bases from J, with 20 bases in between. Per the germline V gene, CDR1 is MDHEN and CDR2 is SYDVKM. The CDR3 loop spans 17 amino acids.

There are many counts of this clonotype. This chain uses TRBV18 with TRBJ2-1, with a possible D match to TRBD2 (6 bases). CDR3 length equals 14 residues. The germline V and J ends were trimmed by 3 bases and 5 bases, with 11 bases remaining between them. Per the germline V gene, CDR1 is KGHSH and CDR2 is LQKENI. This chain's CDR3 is CASSPGTYDNEQFF. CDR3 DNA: TGTGCCAGCTCACCCGGGACTTACGACAATGAGCAGTTCTTC.

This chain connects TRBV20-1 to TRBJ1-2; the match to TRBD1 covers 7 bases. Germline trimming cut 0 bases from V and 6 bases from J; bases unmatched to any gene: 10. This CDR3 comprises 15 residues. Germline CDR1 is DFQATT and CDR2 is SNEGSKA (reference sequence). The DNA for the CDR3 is TGCAGTGCTAGAGAGCGACAGGGCTTTGACGATGGCTACACCTTC. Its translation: CSARERQGFDDGYTF.

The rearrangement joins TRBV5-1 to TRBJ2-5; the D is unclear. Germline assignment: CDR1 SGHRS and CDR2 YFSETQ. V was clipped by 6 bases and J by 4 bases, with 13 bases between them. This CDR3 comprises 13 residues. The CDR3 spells CASTPALGETQYF. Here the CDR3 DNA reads TGCGCCAGCACTCCGGCATTGGGAGAGACCCAGTACTTC.

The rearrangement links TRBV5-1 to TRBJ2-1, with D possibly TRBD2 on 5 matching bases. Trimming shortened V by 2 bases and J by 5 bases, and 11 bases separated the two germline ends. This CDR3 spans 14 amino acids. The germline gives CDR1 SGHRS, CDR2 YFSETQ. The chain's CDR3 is CASSFPRADNEQFF. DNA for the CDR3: TGCGCCAGCAGCTTCCCGAGGGCTGACAATGAGCAGTTCTTC.

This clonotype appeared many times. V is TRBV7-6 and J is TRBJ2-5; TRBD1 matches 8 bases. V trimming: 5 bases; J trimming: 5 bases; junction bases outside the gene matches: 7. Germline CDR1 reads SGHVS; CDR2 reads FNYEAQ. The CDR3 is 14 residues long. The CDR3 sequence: CASSIRTGYETQYF. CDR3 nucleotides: TGTGCCAGCAGCATTAGGACAGGGTATGAGACCCAGTACTTC.

Here the CDR3 DNA reads TGTGCCAGTAGTATAGGGCCGGGTCCGAACACTGAAGCTTTCTTT. Its translation is CASSIGPGPNTEAFF. The chain uses TRBV19 and TRBJ1-1; D is unclear. CDR3 size: 15 residues. CDR1 LNHDA and CDR2 SQIVND come from the germline V gene (reference sequence). The V end was cut by 1 base, the J end by 1 base, with 10 bases between.

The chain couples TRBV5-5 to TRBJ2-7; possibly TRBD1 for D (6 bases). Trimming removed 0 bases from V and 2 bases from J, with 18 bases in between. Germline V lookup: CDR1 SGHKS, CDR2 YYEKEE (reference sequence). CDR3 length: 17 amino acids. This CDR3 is CASSLAEGVMITYEQYF. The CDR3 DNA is TGTGCCAGCAGCTTGGCCGAGGGGGTAATGATAACCTACGAGCAGTACTTC.

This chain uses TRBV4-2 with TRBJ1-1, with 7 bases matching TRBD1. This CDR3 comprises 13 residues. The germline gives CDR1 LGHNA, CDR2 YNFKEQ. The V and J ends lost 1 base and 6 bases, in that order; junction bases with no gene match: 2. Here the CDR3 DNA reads TGTGCCAGCAGCCAAGCACAGGGGTCTGAAGCTTTCTTT. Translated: CASSQAQGSEAFF.

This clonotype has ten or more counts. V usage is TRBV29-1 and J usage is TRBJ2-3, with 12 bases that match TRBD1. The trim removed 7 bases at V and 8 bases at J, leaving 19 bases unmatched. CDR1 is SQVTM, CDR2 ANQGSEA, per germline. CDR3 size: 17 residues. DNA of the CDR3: TGCAGCGCAGGTAGAGACTCCGGGACAGGGGGCAGGAGTACGCAGTATTTT. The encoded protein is CSAGRDSGTGGRSTQYF.

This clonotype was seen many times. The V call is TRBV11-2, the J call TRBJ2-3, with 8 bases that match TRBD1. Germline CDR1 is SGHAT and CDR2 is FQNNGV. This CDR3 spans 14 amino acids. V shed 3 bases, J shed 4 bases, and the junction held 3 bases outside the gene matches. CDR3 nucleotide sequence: TGTGCCAGCAGCTTCGCGACAGGGGCAGATACGCAGTATTTT. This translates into CASSFATGADTQYF.

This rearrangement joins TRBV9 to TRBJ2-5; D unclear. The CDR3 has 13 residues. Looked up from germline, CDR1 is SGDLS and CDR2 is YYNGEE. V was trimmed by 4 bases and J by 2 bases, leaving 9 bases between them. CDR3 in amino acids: CASSPISQETQYF. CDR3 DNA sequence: TGTGCCAGCAGCCCTATCTCACAAGAGACCCAGTACTTC.

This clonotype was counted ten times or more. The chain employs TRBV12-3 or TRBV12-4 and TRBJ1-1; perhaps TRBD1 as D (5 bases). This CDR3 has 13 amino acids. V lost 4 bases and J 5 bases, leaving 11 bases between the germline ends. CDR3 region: CASSSRGWTEAFF. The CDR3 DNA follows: TGTGCCAGCAGTTCTAGGGGTTGGACTGAAGCTTTCTTT.

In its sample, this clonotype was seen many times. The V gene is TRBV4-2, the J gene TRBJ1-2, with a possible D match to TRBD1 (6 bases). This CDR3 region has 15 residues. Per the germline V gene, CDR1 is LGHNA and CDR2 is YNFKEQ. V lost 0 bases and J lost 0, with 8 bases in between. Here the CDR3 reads CASSQEQGTNYGYTF. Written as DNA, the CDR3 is TGTGCCAGCAGCCAAGAACAGGGCACTAACTATGGCTACACCTTC.

For the CDR3, the DNA is TGTGCCAGCAGCAAAGACGGCAGTACCTACGAGCAGTACGTC. It yields the protein CASSKDGSTYEQYV. This chain links TRBV21-1 with TRBJ2-7. TRBV21-1 corresponds to a pseudogene. This CDR3 has 14 amino acids.